These 12 T cell receptor beta chains were all obtained from the same sample, sequenced in a study of cytomegalovirus exposure and HLA in healthy donors. Primers included in the PCR were 60 Vbeta and 13 Jbeta primers. The table came from immunoSEQ multiplex PCR; TCRdb's copy has only in-frame clones and leaves some out. The repertoire table contains about 130,000 clones. The sequencing input was PBMCs. The receptors originated from a woman between 55 and 75 years old in good health and CMV-seronegative.

The chain is built from TRBV11-2 and TRBJ2-7; 10 bases map to TRBD1. This CDR3 region has 15 residues. V trimming: 4 bases; J trimming: 1 base; junction bases outside the gene matches: 4. Germline values: CDR1 SGHAT, CDR2 FQNNGV. The CDR3 DNA sequence: TGTGCCAGCAGCTCCTGGACAGGGGGTTCCTACGAGCAGTACTTC. Its protein product is CASSSWTGGSYEQYF.

The chain employs TRBV27 and TRBJ2-2; TRBD2 might be the D (6 bases). With 5 bases removed from V and 3 bases from J, the gap between germline ends came to 13 bases. The CDR3 has 15 residues. The germline V gene encodes CDR1 MNHEY and CDR2 SMNVEV (reference sequence). CDR3 nucleotide sequence: TGTGCCAGCAGTATCCTTTGGGGGGACACCGGGGAGCTGTTTTTT. Amino acid sequence: CASSILWGDTGELFF.

The chain recombines TRBV7-8 with TRBJ1-1, with unresolved D. The ends were cut back, 1 base at V and 4 bases at J, with 10 bases in the middle. The CDR3 extends over 14 amino acids. Germline V gives CDR1 SGHVS, CDR2 FQNEAQ. In nucleotides, the CDR3 is TGTGCCAGCAGCTTAGGGGGAGCTATCACTGAAGCTTTCTTT. Translation gives CASSLGGAITEAFF.

Points on this clone: One end of the junction fails to match germline, which may point to a read error. The chain employs TRBV6-5 and TRBJ1-6; maybe TRBD1 (5 bases). The CDR3 sequence is 14 residues long. Germline V CDR1 and CDR2: MNHEY, SVGAGI. CDR3 loop: CASSEGRENSPPHF. DNA for the CDR3: TGTGCCAGCAGCGAGGGACGGGAGAATTCACCCCCCCACTTT.

The CDR3 loop is CASSQDGTHNQPQHF. The CDR3, as DNA: TGTGCCAGCAGCCAAGATGGGACACATAATCAGCCCCAGCATTTT. The chain links TRBV4-2 to TRBJ1-5, with D tentatively TRBD1 (6 bases). Per the germline V gene, CDR1 is LGHNA and CDR2 is YNFKEQ. V gave up 0 bases and J gave up 4 bases, with 10 bases separating them. There are 15 residues in the CDR3.

The chain links TRBV5-1 to TRBJ1-5, with D unresolved. Between the trimmed V and J ends, which lost 3 bases and 5 bases, there was a span of 12 bases. CDR1 and CDR2 (germline): SGHRS, YFSETQ. The CDR3 sequence is 14 residues long. In DNA form, the CDR3 reads TGCGCCAGCAGCTACCAAGGAGGTGATCAGCCCCAGCATTTT. This encodes CASSYQGGDQPQHF.

The chain employs TRBV28 and TRBJ2-7, with D possibly being TRBD1 (6 bases). Trimming removed 4 bases at V and 5 bases at J, with 21 bases between. The CDR3 sequence is 16 residues long. Germline values: CDR1 MDHEN, CDR2 SYDVKM. CDR3 DNA: TGTGCCAGCAGTTCCCCCCTCACAGGGAAGCACAACGAGCAGTACTTC. It translates to CASSSPLTGKHNEQYF.

The chain has TRBV5-1 and TRBJ2-3, with D tentatively TRBD2 (6 bases). Trimming pared 4 bases from V and 1 base from J, leaving 13 bases between. Germline loops: CDR1 SGHRS, CDR2 YFSETQ. The CDR3 runs 15 residues. The CDR3: CASSPGRGGTDTQYF. DNA of the CDR3: TGCGCCAGCAGCCCCGGGAGAGGGGGCACAGATACGCAGTATTTT. Supplemented by reference TRBV5-1 and TRBJ2-3, the full variable domain reads KAGVTQTPRYLIKTRGQQVTLSCSPISGHRSVSWYQQTPGQGLQFLFEYFSETQRNKGNFPGRFSGRQFSNSRSEMNVSTLELGDSALYLCASSPGRGGTDTQYFGPGTRLTVL.

The rearrangement uses TRBV13 and TRBJ2-3; 7 bases agree with TRBD1. From germline, CDR1 is PRHDT and CDR2 FYEKMQ (reference sequence). V shed 1 base and J 0 bases; nucleotides not matched to a gene: 4. The CDR3 is 16 residues long. Written as DNA, the CDR3 is TGTGCCAGCAGCTTAGAAGAGGGGGCCAGCACAGATACGCAGTATTTT. Protein sequence: CASSLEEGASTDTQYF.

The chain links TRBV5-1 to TRBJ2-7; weak D call: TRBD1 (5 bases). V was cut by 4 bases and J by 1 base, with 15 bases left in between. Germline V gene data show CDR1 as SGHRS and CDR2 as YFSETQ. The CDR3 has 15 residues. The DNA for the CDR3 is TGCGCCAGCAGCCAGGCCAAGGCAGGGTCCTACGAGCAGTACTTC. Translation gives CASSQAKAGSYEQYF.

The J gene is TRBJ1-3, the V gene TRBV5-1; D is ambiguous. V shed 0 bases and J shed 3 bases, with 4 bases lying between them. This CDR3 is built from 13 residues. Germline assignment: CDR1 SGHRS and CDR2 YFSETQ. The CDR3 reads CASSLAVGNTIYF. DNA of the CDR3: TGCGCCAGCAGCTTGGCCGTTGGAAACACCATATATTTT.

Remarks on this clone: At one end, the junction sequence differs from germline, possibly due to a read error. The chain combines TRBV7-7 with TRBJ2-1, with 8 bases matching TRBD1. Germline V gene lookup returns CDR1 SSHAT and CDR2 FNYEAQ (reference sequence). This CDR3 region has 15 residues. CDR3 nucleotides: TGTGCTAGCAGCTTAAACCCTTGGACAGGGAATGAGCAGTTCTTC. This gives the protein CASSLNPWTGNEQFF.